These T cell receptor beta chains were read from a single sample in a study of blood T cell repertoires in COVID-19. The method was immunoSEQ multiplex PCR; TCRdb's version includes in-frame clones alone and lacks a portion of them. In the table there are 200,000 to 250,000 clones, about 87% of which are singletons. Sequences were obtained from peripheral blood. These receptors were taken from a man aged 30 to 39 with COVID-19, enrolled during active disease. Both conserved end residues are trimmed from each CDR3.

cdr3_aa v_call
ASSGQNNQPQH TRBV28
ASSLGGNTEAF TRBV5-1
ASSQDELAGGRSRYTQY TRBV14
SVEDRVTDTQY TRBV29-1
ASSAQGAEGIQY TRBV5-1
ASSGGQGFGGELF TRBV2
ASRNLASGELF TRBV6-5
ASSFQGWETQY TRBV2
ASSQRDREFFEQF TRBV4-3
ASSVYGGYT TRBV2
ASSLLGQGGYGYT TRBV5-5
ATSDLPGGGMGEQY TRBV24-1
ASSPPGQGYNEQY TRBV18
AISVSGSSYNEQF TRBV10-3
ASSSGQGRYEQY TRBV5-4
ASSLGQGSATNEKLF TRBV5-1
ASSSRQGERLYGYT TRBV9
ATSRDRDSSNYGYT TRBV15
ASSSTSGVSDTQY TRBV9
ASSQIGETQY TRBV11-2
ASSIIAGNQPQH TRBV19
ASSSWTGGLDTEAF TRBV27
ASSLGGTGMGEQF TRBV7-9
ASSIARGIYEQY TRBV19
ASSLAGGEKLF TRBV27
ASGTGNTGELF TRBV12-5
ASSLRSYEKLF TRBV27
ASSRRGQGEFESQF TRBV5-4
ASSLRPGGNYGYT TRBV5-1
SVEDRIASTDTQY TRBV29-1
ASLDRDAYEQY TRBV19
ASNGGLGNQPQH TRBV19
ASSYEDSLFPDTQY TRBV6-5
ASSRTPNTEAF TRBV27
ASSSPGTGHSNQPQH TRBV21-1
ASSYNRRDTQY TRBV14
ASSLAGRGLTGELF TRBV5-5
ASSSSDGKLF TRBV2
ASHNPGGRREEQF TRBV7-9
ASSYRDPRSLNTEAF TRBV7-6